Each of the 26 T cell receptor beta chains below was sequenced from the same sample in a study of response to subunit inactivated influenza vaccine. One entry per CDR3 protein, called by TCRdb with MiXCR from the RT-PCR reads. The table has about 700,000 distinct CDR3 sequences, about 14% seen once. The sequencing used PBMCs from blood, collected roughly 2 weeks before vaccination. These receptors were collected from a man aged 45-65 years who received an inactivated influenza vaccine.

In this sample, this clonotype turned up a few times. J is TRBJ1-2 and V is TRBV20-1; perhaps TRBD1 as D (5 bases). V was pared by 4 bases and J by 1 base, with 10 bases between. The length of the CDR3 is 13 residues. Germline CDR1 DFQATT, CDR2 SNEGSKA (reference sequence). The CDR3 sequence is CSANRGSNYGYTF. The CDR3 region has the DNA TGCAGTGCTAATCGGGGCAGTAACTATGGCTACACCTTC.

This clonotype was recorded many times. The chain employs TRBV21-1 and TRBJ2-1; the D call of TRBD2 is as the table states it, not checked on the DNA. TRBV21-1 is recorded as a pseudogene. The CDR3 spans 15 residues. DNA of the CDR3: TGTGCCAGCAGCAAAGTTCTAGCAGGGATCAATGAGCAGTTCTTC. It codes for CASSKVLAGINEQFF.

This clonotype was picked up a small number of times. The CDR3 here is CASRSQDNYGYTF. As DNA, the CDR3 is TGTGCCAGCAGGTCACAGGATAACTATGGCTACACCTTC. The rearrangement joins TRBV12-3 or TRBV12-4 to TRBJ1-2, with D tentatively TRBD1 (5 bases). This CDR3 comprises 13 residues. V lost 6 bases and J lost 1, with 9 bases in between.

The chain carries TRBV7-2 and TRBJ2-1; tentative D call: TRBD1 (6 bases). Germline V CDR1 and CDR2: SGHTA, FQGNSA. This CDR3 has 14 amino acids. V was shortened by 7 bases and J by 2 bases, with 12 bases between the two germline ends. The CDR3 region is CASTGGGTYNEQFF. CDR3 nucleotide sequence: TGTGCCAGCACTGGGGGCGGCACCTACAATGAGCAGTTCTTC.

This clonotype was seen ten or more times. The V and J genes are TRBV10-3 and TRBJ2-1, with 11 bases identical to TRBD2. This CDR3 has 16 amino acids. CDR1 and CDR2 from the germline V gene are ENHRY and SYGVKD. V shed 4 bases, J shed 4 bases, and the junction held 6 bases outside the gene matches. CDR3 in amino acids: CAISGSGLAEYNEQFF. The CDR3, as DNA: TGTGCCATCAGTGGTTCGGGACTAGCGGAATACAATGAGCAGTTCTTC.

This clonotype was picked up many times. The chain is built from TRBV12-3 or TRBV12-4 and TRBJ2-7, with D uncertain. Trimming removed 1 base at V and 8 bases at J, with 12 bases between. This CDR3 comprises 13 residues. The chain's CDR3 is CASSLGTPTKQYF. For the CDR3, the DNA is TGTGCCAGCAGTTTAGGAACACCAACCAAGCAGTACTTC.

V and J are TRBV4-1 and TRBJ2-7; the D gene is possibly TRBD1 (5 bases). Germline CDR1 MGHRA, CDR2 YSYEKL. V lost 5 bases and J lost 3, with 11 bases in between. The CDR3 has 13 amino acids. The CDR3 bases are TGCGCCAGCAGCATAGGGGAAGGCTACGAGCAGTACTTC. Translating gives CASSIGEGYEQYF.

The CDR3 loop reads CASSLNVAGYSYEQYF. The CDR3 DNA sequence: TGCGCCAGCAGCTTGAATGTAGCGGGATACTCCTACGAGCAGTACTTC. This chain joins TRBV5-1 and TRBJ2-7; 8 bases are shared with TRBD2. Germline V gene sequence: CDR1 SGHRS, CDR2 YFSETQ. The V gene end was trimmed by 1 base and the J gene end by 0 bases; junction bases not matched to a gene: 6. The length of the CDR3 is 16 residues.

This clonotype was found a few times. The rearrangement uses TRBV3-1 and TRBJ2-5; no clear D. Germline CDR1 LGHDT, CDR2 YNNKEL (reference sequence). Trimming removed 1 base at V and 4 bases at J, with 13 bases between. This CDR3 comprises 15 residues. CDR3 sequence (DNA): TGTGCCAGCAGCCAAGGTGGCTGGAGCCTAGAGACCCAGTACTTC. It codes for CASSQGGWSLETQYF.

This clonotype was observed many times. V usage is TRBV4-1 and J usage is TRBJ2-7; 10 bases are a match to TRBD1. The J segment lost 5 bases and the V segment lost 0 bases, leaving 7 bases of the junction unmatched. The CDR3 sequence is 16 residues long. Germline values: CDR1 MGHRA, CDR2 YSYEKL. The CDR3 sequence is CASSQDAGQGFNEQYF. CDR3 bases: TGCGCCAGCAGCCAAGATGCGGGACAGGGGTTCAACGAGCAGTACTTC.

This clonotype was seen many times. V usage is TRBV29-1 and J usage is TRBJ1-2, with D perhaps TRBD1 (5 bases). V was pared by 0 bases and J by 4 bases, with 12 bases between. Looked up from germline, CDR1 is SQVTM and CDR2 is ANQGSEA. This CDR3 has 14 residues. The CDR3 is CSVEDKGLPYGYTF. The CDR3 DNA reads as TGCAGCGTTGAAGATAAGGGGCTGCCCTATGGCTACACCTTC.

The V call is TRBV7-2, the J call TRBJ2-7; D might be TRBD2 (6 bases). This CDR3 is built from 14 residues. Germline V gene data show CDR1 as SGHTA and CDR2 as FQGNSA. The V end was cut by 1 base, the J end by 5 bases, with 12 bases between. The CDR3 loop is CASSLVGSVHEQYF. CDR3 DNA sequence: TGTGCCAGCAGCTTAGTCGGGAGCGTCCACGAGCAGTACTTC.

The J gene is TRBJ1-5, the V gene TRBV19; a possible D gene is TRBD1 (6 bases). The CDR3 spans 14 residues. The germline gives CDR1 LNHDA, CDR2 SQIVND (reference sequence). V was clipped by 7 bases and J by 9 bases, with 19 bases between them. CDR3 coding DNA: TGTGCCAGTAAAACTGGGCAGGGGATCGGGCCCCAGCATTTT. Its protein product is CASKTGQGIGPQHF.

The chain employs TRBV19 and TRBJ1-1, with a possible D match to TRBD1 (5 bases). Per the germline V gene, CDR1 is LNHDA and CDR2 is SQIVND (reference sequence). Trimming stripped 7 bases from V and 2 bases from J, with 14 bases between. CDR3 length equals 14 residues. The CDR3 region is CASKAGIINTEAFF. The CDR3 nucleotides read TGTGCCAGTAAAGCAGGGATTATAAACACTGAAGCTTTCTTT.

This clonotype was observed a few times. The chain employs TRBV5-1 and TRBJ2-3; D not certain. The CDR3 consists of 14 residues. The V and J ends lost 4 bases and 2 bases respectively, with 11 bases between them. Germline-derived CDR1 and CDR2 are SGHRS and YFSETQ. The CDR3 coding sequence is TGCGCCAGCAGCCCTTCGCAAGTCACAGATACGCAGTATTTT. Its translation is CASSPSQVTDTQYF.

This clonotype turned up a few times. This chain links TRBV3-1 with TRBJ1-5; TRBD1 matches at 10 bases. This CDR3 is built from 15 residues. V dropped 2 bases and J dropped 7; count of bases not matched to a gene: 5. Germline V gene sequence: CDR1 LGHDT, CDR2 YNNKEL (reference sequence). CDR3 bases: TGTGCCAGCAGCCAATCCGGGACAGGGGACCAGCCCCAGCATTTT. This translates into CASSQSGTGDQPQHF.

This clonotype has a count of ten or more. The chain has TRBV20-1 and TRBJ2-2; either TRBD1 or TRBD2 may fit D (6 bases each). CDR1 is DFQATT and CDR2 is SNEGSKA in the germline V gene (reference sequence). The CDR3 totals 15 residues. V lost 0 bases, J lost 6 bases, and 14 bases lay in between. The CDR3 is CSARDGGGQAGELFF. The DNA of the CDR3 is TGCAGTGCTAGAGATGGTGGGGGGCAGGCCGGGGAGCTGTTTTTT.

Regarding this clonotype: This sequence may be a read error, since a much larger clone differs from it by one base. V usage is TRBV18 and J usage is TRBJ2-1; TRBD2 matches at 11 bases. The CDR3 loop spans 15 amino acids. Germline V gene lookup returns CDR1 KGHSH and CDR2 LQKENI. DNA for the CDR3: TGTGCCATCTCACCACCGACTAGCGGGAACAATGAGCAGTTCTTC. It specifies CAISPPTSGNNEQFF. Full variable domain (rest looked up from reference TRBV18 and TRBJ2-1): NAGVMQNPRHLVRRRGQEARLRCSPMKGHSHVYWYRQLPEEGLKFMVYLQKENIIDESGMPKERFSAEFPKEGPSILRIQQVVRGDSAAYFCAISPPTSGNNEQFFGPGTRLTVL.

The sample holds a few counts of this clonotype. The chain links TRBV7-9 to TRBJ2-3; D uncertain. This CDR3 has 12 amino acids. Germline CDR1 is SEHNR and CDR2 is FQNEAQ (reference sequence). V dropped 8 bases and J dropped 6 bases, with 12 bases sitting between them. In DNA, the CDR3 is TGTGCCAGCGGCGGACCCCGGGATACGCAGTATTTT. It is translated as CASGGPRDTQYF.

The chain joins TRBV15 to TRBJ1-4; D not certain. Trimming took off 1 base at V and 2 bases at J, with 17 bases between the two ends. This CDR3 region has 18 residues. Germline CDR1 reads LNHNV; CDR2 reads YYDKDF (reference sequence). CDR3 sequence reads: CATSRGPRGQGTNEKLFF. In DNA, the CDR3 is TGTGCCACCAGCAGAGGCCCCAGAGGCCAAGGGACTAATGAAAAACTGTTTTTT. Variable domain in full (rest from reference TRBV15 and TRBJ1-4): DAMVIQNPRYQVTQFGKPVTLSCSQTLNHNVMYWYQQKSSQAPKLLFHYYDKDFNNEADTPDNFQSRRPNTSFCFLDIRSPGLGDTAMYLCATSRGPRGQGTNEKLFFGSGTQLSVL.

With respect to this clonotype: Relative to the germline gene, one junction end is altered; a read error may explain this. The rearrangement joins TRBV12-3 or TRBV12-4 to TRBJ1-5; D uncertain. This CDR3 contains 13 residues. CDR3 amino acids: CASTWYSDQPQHF. Here the CDR3 DNA reads TGTGCCAGCACCTGGTATAGCGATCAGCCCCAGCATTTT.

This sequence joins TRBV20-1 and TRBJ1-4; D might be TRBD1 (5 bases). Germline V gene sequence: CDR1 DFQATT, CDR2 SNEGSKA (reference sequence). The CDR3 loop spans 14 amino acids. Trimming shortened V by 1 base and J by 7 bases, and 13 bases separated the two germline ends. The CDR3 reads CSARGGSGFEKLFF. CDR3 coding DNA: TGCAGTGCTAGAGGGGGGTCTGGCTTTGAAAAACTGTTTTTT.

The chain links TRBV6-2 or TRBV6-3 to TRBJ2-2; D is tentatively TRBD1 or TRBD2 (6 bases each). This CDR3 is built from 15 residues. The germline V gene encodes CDR1 MNHEY and CDR2 SVGEGT. The germline V and J ends were trimmed by 6 bases and 4 bases, with 15 bases remaining between them. CDR3 in amino acids: CASSYRKGGTGELFF. CDR3 in DNA: TGTGCCAGCAGCTACCGAAAGGGGGGCACCGGGGAGCTGTTTTTT.

This clonotype was detected ten times or more. The chain has TRBV5-6 and TRBJ2-7; no clear D. CDR3 length: 14 residues. Germline CDR1 reads SGHDT; CDR2 reads YYEEEE. Trimming removed 0 bases from V and 4 bases from J, with 11 bases in between. The CDR3 nucleotides read TGTGCCAGCAGCTTGGACATGGTTACTTACGAGCAGTACTTC. Translated: CASSLDMVTYEQYF.

The chain couples TRBV2 to TRBJ2-1; perhaps TRBD2 as D (6 bases). The CDR3 extends over 12 amino acids. Germline V gives CDR1 SNHLY, CDR2 FYNNEI. V was cut by 10 bases and J by 5 bases, with 12 bases left in between. The CDR3 loop is CATGTEDNEQFF. Written as DNA, the CDR3 is TGTGCCACCGGGACTGAAGACAATGAGCAGTTCTTC. The full variable domain, completed using reference TRBV2 and TRBJ2-1, is EPEVTQTPSHQVTQMGQEVILRCVPISNHLYFYWYRQILGQKVEFLVSFYNNEISEKSEIFDDQFSVERPDGSNFTLKIRSTKLEDSAMYFCATGTEDNEQFFGPGTRLTVL.

This clonotype was detected a few times. The chain employs TRBV20-1 and TRBJ1-1; 8 bases agree with TRBD1. Looked up from germline, CDR1 is DFQATT and CDR2 is SNEGSKA (reference sequence). The CDR3 runs to 12 residues. J gave up 4 bases and V 6 bases, and 4 bases lay outside the gene matches. The CDR3 nucleotides read TGCAGTGCGCTCAGGGGGCCCACTGAAGCTTTCTTT. It encodes CSALRGPTEAFF.